Sequencing of this T cell receptor (beta chain) was carried out in a study of cytomegalovirus exposure and HLA in healthy donors. Overall study results and limits: In a later analysis, TCR beta V- and J-gene trimming showed a link to a missense DCLRE1C variant. Most TCR sequences showed up rarely, but some public TCRs showed up in many donors.

With 60 Vbeta and 13 Jbeta primers, the PCR was carried out. Data came from immunoSEQ multiplex PCR; TCRdb stores just in-frame clones and leaves some out. Of more than 70,000 clones listed, about 70% are singletons. The CDR3 extends over 17 amino acids. Concerning this clone: Its antigen is still unknown.

The V call is TRBV1, the J call TRBJ1-2; whether TRBD1, the table's D call, matches the DNA was not checked. TRBV1 is deemed a pseudogene. The receptor comes from a man aged 35 to 55 in good health and CMV-seropositive. Source material: PBMCs. The chain's CDR3 is CTSSQELSADRGDGYTF. The CDR3 bases are TGCACCAGCAGCCAAGAATTGTCCGCGGACAGGGGTGATGGCTACACCTTC.